The 14 T cell receptor beta chains given below trace back to one sample, sequenced in a study of OX40 agonist ivuxolimab in advanced cancers. The library was made by the immunoSEQ multiplex PCR assay. The table was pulled from immuneACCESS by TCRdb, which kept in-frame rearrangements only. Such tables lose some clones; where checked, under half of the loss comes from unresolved V genes, and the rest has no known cause. The sample data list roughly 80,000 clones, and 80% to 90% of these were observed just once. Of the sample, approximately 1.7% falls within the top ten clones. The input for sequencing was CD4+ or CD8+ T cells sorted from blood, taken in a trial of the OX40 agonist ivuxolimab. These receptors came from an adult with an advanced solid tumor such as melanoma, head and neck, liver or kidney cancer.

This clone has only a few counts. J is TRBJ1-5 and V is TRBV10-3; D is unresolved. Trimming cost V 3 bases and J 4 bases, with 4 bases left between them. The germline V gene encodes CDR1 ENHRY and CDR2 SYGVKD. The CDR3 runs to 12 residues. Here the CDR3 reads CAISETNQPQHF. CDR3 nucleotides: TGTGCCATCAGTGAAACTAATCAGCCCCAGCATTTT.

J is TRBJ1-3 and V is TRBV20-1; D is unclear. Deletions cut 3 bases from V and 6 bases from J, with 6 bases between. In germline, CDR1 is DFQATT, CDR2 SNEGSKA (reference sequence). The CDR3 has 11 amino acids. The chain's CDR3 is CSASGENTIYF. DNA of the CDR3: TGCAGTGCTAGTGGGGAAAACACCATATATTTT.

The chain recombines TRBV2 with TRBJ1-3; 9 bases agree with TRBD1. Trimming cost V 5 bases and J 4 bases; bases outside gene matches: 6. Germline CDR1 and CDR2: SNHLY and FYNNEI. This CDR3 is built from 15 residues. The CDR3 DNA sequence: TGTGCCAGCAGTCAAACAGGGGGCGGCGGAAACACCATATATTTT. Residues: CASSQTGGGGNTIYF.

The rearrangement joins TRBV28 to TRBJ1-1; D remains unclear. Germline V gene lookup returns CDR1 MDHEN and CDR2 SYDVKM. V was clipped by 3 bases and J by 8 bases, with 10 bases between them. The CDR3 has 12 amino acids. CDR3 coding DNA: TGTGCCAGCAGTTTTGAAACGGCCGAAGCTTTCTTT. Its protein product is CASSFETAEAFF.

The gene calls are TRBV19 and TRBJ1-1; 7 bases agree with TRBD1. CDR1 is LNHDA, CDR2 SQIVND, per germline (reference sequence). The V segment lost 4 bases and the J segment 4 bases; nucleotides outside the gene matches: 6. This CDR3 has 14 amino acids. The CDR3, as DNA: TGTGCCAGTAGTAAAATCGACAGGGCCACTGAAGCTTTCTTT. The encoded protein is CASSKIDRATEAFF.

In its sample, this clone was seen a few times. The rearrangement links TRBV18 to TRBJ2-3; the match to TRBD1 covers 8 bases. V trimming: 4 bases; J trimming: 13 bases; junction bases outside the gene matches: 19. The CDR3 loop spans 16 amino acids. The germline gives CDR1 KGHSH, CDR2 LQKENI. The chain's CDR3 is CASSLKLGTGLTLEYF. CDR3 in DNA: TGTGCCAGCTCACTTAAACTCGGGACAGGCCTTACCTTGGAGTATTTT.

The rearrangement joins TRBV7-6 to TRBJ1-1; D not certain. V lost 5 bases and J lost 0, with 19 bases in between. The CDR3 has 17 amino acids. Germline-derived CDR1 and CDR2 are SGHVS and FNYEAQ. This CDR3 reads CASSLNIPQDMNTEAFF. DNA for the CDR3: TGTGCCAGCAGCCTTAATATACCACAAGATATGAACACTGAAGCTTTCTTT.

The V call is TRBV29-1, the J call TRBJ2-5; maybe TRBD1 (6 bases). CDR1 and CDR2 (germline): SQVTM, ANQGSEA. V lost 1 base and J 1 base, leaving 13 bases between the germline ends. CDR3 size: 15 residues. CDR3 DNA sequence: TGCAGCGTTGAAGGGACCAGGGGCTCCCAAGAGACCCAGTACTTC. Translation: CSVEGTRGSQETQYF. Supplemented by reference TRBV29-1 and TRBJ2-5, the full variable domain reads SAVISQKPSRDICQRGTSLTIQCQVDSQVTMMFWYRQQPGQSLTLIATANQGSEATYESGFVIDKFPISRPNLTFSTLTVSNMSPEDSSIYLCSVEGTRGSQETQYFGPGTRLLVL.

CDR3 region: CASSPSIWQPQHF. CDR3 bases: TGCGCCAGCAGTCCCTCTATATGGCAGCCCCAGCATTTT. The V gene is TRBV4-1, the J gene TRBJ1-5, with D unresolved. Germline values: CDR1 MGHRA, CDR2 YSYEKL. Trimming took off 6 bases at V and 7 bases at J, with 13 bases between the two ends. The CDR3 covers 13 residues.

The chain joins TRBV5-1 to TRBJ2-3, with D possibly being TRBD2 (7 bases). Deletions cut 2 bases from V and 6 bases from J, with 19 bases between. Germline V lookup: CDR1 SGHRS, CDR2 YFSETQ. The CDR3 length is 16 residues. The CDR3 spells CASSLLAGAADDTQYF. CDR3 nucleotides: TGCGCCAGCAGCTTACTTGCGGGGGCCGCGGACGATACGCAGTATTTT.

The chain has TRBV5-4 and TRBJ2-5; perhaps TRBD1 as D (7 bases). V was shortened by 2 bases and J by 7 bases, with 15 bases between the two germline ends. This CDR3 region has 14 residues. Germline V gene data show CDR1 as SGHNT and CDR2 as YYREEE (reference sequence). The CDR3 loop is CASSLGGGEGTQYF. The CDR3 DNA reads as TGTGCCAGCAGCTTAGGAGGGGGCGAGGGGACCCAGTACTTC.

There are a few counts of this clone. The CDR3 DNA follows: TGTGCCAGCAGTACGCAGACAGGCGAAGGCTACACCTTC. Encoded protein: CASSTQTGEGYTF. The chain joins TRBV28 to TRBJ1-2, with TRBD1 as a possible D gene (6 bases). V was shortened by 5 bases and J by 8 bases, with 15 bases between the two germline ends. Per the germline V gene, CDR1 is MDHEN and CDR2 is SYDVKM. CDR3 length: 13 amino acids.

The V and J genes are TRBV7-9 and TRBJ2-7; 8 nucleotides agree with TRBD1. Germline values: CDR1 SEHNR, CDR2 FQNEAQ (reference sequence). Unmatched junction bases numbered 6, after V lost 0 bases and J lost 2 bases. The CDR3 totals 16 residues. CDR3 residues: CASSLARETGAYEQYF. DNA for the CDR3: TGTGCCAGCAGCTTAGCGCGAGAGACAGGGGCCTACGAGCAGTACTTC.

This rearrangement joins TRBV25-1 to TRBJ2-7; the D gene could be TRBD1 or TRBD2 (6 bases each). The CDR3 has 15 residues. The ends were cut back, 2 bases at V and 3 bases at J, with 14 bases in the middle. CDR1 and CDR2 from the germline V gene are MGHDK and SYGVNS. CDR3 sequence: CASSEQARGHYEQYF. DNA of the CDR3: TGTGCCAGCAGTGAACAGGCTCGGGGGCACTACGAGCAGTACTTC.